Described below is a single TCR beta chain sequence and its context. This record comes from a study of blood T cell repertoires in COVID-19. Study-wide background: Collection of acute and convalescent COVID-19 samples took place in the United States, Italy and Spain. PBMCs, B-cell-depleted T cells, or T cells were the source of the cDNA or gDNA that made up the material.

Clones were sequenced by immunoSEQ multiplex PCR, and TCRdb holds only the in-frame ones, with some missing. The profile shows a few hundred thousand clones, 70% to 90% of them singletons. Germline V CDR1 and CDR2: LNHDA, SQIVND (reference sequence). There are 17 residues in the CDR3. Trimming shortened V by 4 bases and J by 0 bases, and 16 bases separated the two germline ends. The TCR was taken from a woman younger than 45 with active or convalescent COVID-19. This chain connects TRBV19 to TRBJ1-5, with D uncertain. Sequencing was performed on peripheral blood. CDR3 DNA sequence: TGTGCCAGTAGTACTCTTCTCGAGAGGTATAGCAATCAGCCCCAGCATTTT. Translating gives CASSTLLERYSNQPQHF.